The next 7 T cell receptor beta chains were all read from a single sample in a study of blood T cell repertoires in COVID-19. Assay used: immunoSEQ multiplex PCR; TCRdb lists only in-frame clones, some missing. The sample includes about 130,000 clones, 60% to 80% of them seen just once. The sample was peripheral blood. The receptors were gathered from a man in his sixties with acute or convalescent COVID-19.

The chain uses TRBV4-1 and TRBJ1-2; 10 bases map to TRBD1. J lost 3 bases, V lost 6 bases, and 4 bases had no gene match. The CDR3 runs 14 residues. CDR1 is MGHRA, CDR2 YSYEKL, per germline. The CDR3 loop is CASRRQGADYGYTF. The DNA of the CDR3 is TGCGCCAGCAGGCGACAGGGGGCAGACTATGGCTACACCTTC.

This rearrangement joins TRBV5-1 to TRBJ2-3, with D perhaps TRBD1 (6 bases). The CDR3 contains 17 residues. V lost 0 bases to trimming and J lost 2 bases, with 16 bases between them. The germline gives CDR1 SGHRS, CDR2 YFSETQ. Here the CDR3 reads CASSLGVGTRNTDTQYF. As DNA, the CDR3 is TGCGCCAGCAGCTTGGGAGTTGGGACACGCAACACAGATACGCAGTATTTT.

The gene calls are TRBV5-1 and TRBJ2-2; 10 nucleotides match TRBD1. The V gene's germline CDR1 is SGHRS and CDR2 YFSETQ. V trimming: 4 bases; J trimming: 4 bases; junction bases outside the gene matches: 7. CDR3 size: 16 residues. CDR3 region: CASSGGTGAFTGELFF. CDR3 in DNA: TGCGCCAGCAGCGGCGGGACAGGGGCCTTCACCGGGGAGCTGTTTTTT.

The chain joins TRBV12-3 or TRBV12-4 to TRBJ1-5, with 9 positions matching TRBD1. This CDR3 has 13 amino acids. V trimming: 6 bases; J trimming: 5 bases; junction bases outside the gene matches: 2. The CDR3 DNA is TGTGCCAGCAGCCGGGACAGGGATCAGCCCCAGCATTTT. Encoded protein: CASSRDRDQPQHF.

The chain joins TRBV5-6 to TRBJ1-1; no reliable D call. This CDR3 spans 12 amino acids. Germline V CDR1 and CDR2: SGHDT, YYEEEE. V lost 1 base and J 9 bases, leaving 10 bases between the germline ends. The CDR3 coding sequence is TGTGCCAGCAGCTTGCGGTGGAGCCAAGCTTTCTTT. Its protein is CASSLRWSQAFF.

This clone turned up a few times. The chain uses TRBV2 and TRBJ2-3, with D hard to call. Trimming shortened V by 8 bases and J by 1 base, and 7 bases separated the two germline ends. The CDR3 is 12 residues long. CDR1 and CDR2 from the germline V gene are SNHLY and FYNNEI. The DNA for the CDR3 is TGTGCCAGCCGCCGGGGCACAGATACGCAGTATTTT. This encodes CASRRGTDTQYF.

J is TRBJ1-1 and V is TRBV5-1; D is undetermined. CDR3 length: 12 residues. Trimming removed 3 bases at V and 1 base at J, with 4 bases between. Germline CDR1 reads SGHRS; CDR2 reads YFSETQ. The CDR3 loop is CASSSGNTEAFF. The CDR3 DNA reads as TGCGCCAGCAGCTCCGGGAACACTGAAGCTTTCTTT.